Below, 24 T cell receptor beta chains from the same sample are listed, as sequenced in a study of shared clonotypes between healthy human individuals. Profiling relied on immunoSEQ multiplex PCR, and the TCRdb table lists in-frame clones only, not all of them. The sample gives some 500,000 clones, about 80% of which show up once; about 12% is in the top ten. The source material was PBMCs. Receptor source: a woman aged 40 to 50 in good health. Some clones in this sample may be carry-over from other donors' samples.

There are a few counts of this clone. This chain uses TRBV5-1 with TRBJ2-1; D is perhaps TRBD1 or TRBD2 (5 bases each). Looked up from germline, CDR1 is SGHRS and CDR2 is YFSETQ. This CDR3 has 14 residues. V shed 1 base and J shed 5 bases, with 10 bases lying between them. The CDR3 spells CASSLYGADNEQFF. The CDR3 region has the DNA TGCGCCAGCAGCTTGTACGGGGCAGACAATGAGCAGTTCTTC.

This clone appeared a single time. This sequence joins TRBV10-2 and TRBJ2-7; maybe TRBD2 (6 bases). The CDR3 consists of 15 residues. CDR1 and CDR2 (germline): WSHSY, SAAADI. V lost 6 bases to trimming and J lost 2 bases, with 17 bases between them. CDR3 coding DNA: TGCGCCAGCAGCCCCGGGACTCCGGACCCCTACGAGCAGTACTTC. This codes for CASSPGTPDPYEQYF.

The V call is TRBV11-1, the J call TRBJ2-7; D is undetermined. The germline gives CDR1 SGHAT, CDR2 FQDESV (reference sequence). This CDR3 is built from 14 residues. V dropped 4 bases and J dropped 6 bases, with 16 bases sitting between them. DNA of the CDR3: TGTGCCAGCAGCTCAAGGACCCACCAAACCGAGCAGTACTTC. This encodes CASSSRTHQTEQYF.

V is TRBV27 and J is TRBJ2-1; 14 bases line up with TRBD2. Germline V gene sequence: CDR1 MNHEY, CDR2 SMNVEV (reference sequence). V dropped 8 bases and J dropped 6; count of bases not matched to a gene: 3. This CDR3 has 14 residues. The CDR3 coding sequence is TGTGCCAGCGGACTAGCGGGAGGCCGCAATGAGCAGTTCTTC. It specifies CASGLAGGRNEQFF.

This chain links TRBV7-2 with TRBJ2-1; D call uncertain. Germline V CDR1 and CDR2: SGHTA, FQGNSA. This CDR3 has 13 amino acids. V lost 3 bases to trimming and J lost 5 bases, with 8 bases between them. CDR3: CASSFHYNNEQFF. The CDR3 DNA sequence: TGTGCCAGCAGCTTTCACTATAACAATGAGCAGTTCTTC.

This clone is a singleton in its sample. The genes are TRBV7-2 and TRBJ1-2; 8 positions agree with TRBD1. The germline V gene has CDR1 SGHTA and CDR2 FQGNSA. The CDR3 is 14 residues long. J was trimmed by 7 bases and V by 1 base; bases with no gene match: 5. CDR3 amino acids: CASSLGGQGSGYTF. Written as DNA, the CDR3 is TGTGCCAGCAGCTTAGGCGGACAGGGTAGTGGCTACACCTTC.

The chain combines TRBV2 with TRBJ2-2; the match to TRBD1 covers 7 bases. J gave up 3 bases and V 4 bases, and 11 bases lay outside the gene matches. CDR1 and CDR2 (germline): SNHLY, FYNNEI. The CDR3 is 17 amino acids. The CDR3, as DNA: TGTGCCAGCAGTGGTGTCGGCAGGGGGTTTGACACCGGGGAGCTGTTTTTT. Translated: CASSGVGRGFDTGELFF.

V gene TRBV27 combines with J gene TRBJ2-7; the D is unclear. Trimming shortened V by 6 bases and J by 0 bases, and 12 bases separated the two germline ends. The CDR3 is made up of 14 amino acids. Per the germline V gene, CDR1 is MNHEY and CDR2 is SMNVEV (reference sequence). In nucleotides, the CDR3 is TGTGCCAGCAGCCAGCTCAGGAGCTCCTACGAGCAGTACTTC. Its translation: CASSQLRSSYEQYF.

The chain is built from TRBV19 and TRBJ2-1, with 12 bases identical to TRBD2. This CDR3 is 16 amino acids long. Germline loops: CDR1 LNHDA, CDR2 SQIVND (reference sequence). V was clipped by 4 bases and J by 1 base; unmatched bases: 2. The CDR3 bases are TGTGCCAGTAGTACTAGCGGGAGGGGGTCCTACAATGAGCAGTTCTTC. Protein: CASSTSGRGSYNEQFF.

This chain links TRBV30 with TRBJ2-4; TRBD1 aligns across 9 bases. Germline CDR1 is GTSNPN and CDR2 is SVGIG (reference sequence). This CDR3 has 14 residues. V lost 8 bases and J lost 9; bases outside the gene matches: 14. In DNA form, the CDR3 reads TGTGCCAGCTCCGGGACAGGGTCCAAACGCATTCAGTACTTC. Its protein is CASSGTGSKRIQYF.

V usage is TRBV7-2 and J usage is TRBJ2-7, with no clear D. Germline lookup yields CDR1 SGHTA and CDR2 FQGNSA. The CDR3 is 16 residues long. V was trimmed by 1 base and J by 2 bases, leaving 15 bases between them. The CDR3 region is CASSLESTRIAYEQYF. For the CDR3, the DNA is TGTGCCAGCAGCTTAGAAAGTACCAGGATTGCCTACGAGCAGTACTTC.

V usage is TRBV15 and J usage is TRBJ2-5; no firm D call. The length of the CDR3 is 14 residues. Germline V CDR1 and CDR2: LNHNV, YYDKDF (reference sequence). Trimming shortened V by 1 base and J by 1 base, and 7 bases separated the two germline ends. The CDR3 reads CATSRVVFQETQYF. The CDR3 DNA sequence: TGTGCCACCAGCAGAGTGGTCTTCCAAGAGACCCAGTACTTC.

The table lists this clone with a few counts. The V gene is TRBV30, the J gene TRBJ2-1, with a possible D match to TRBD2 (6 bases). The CDR3 contains 15 residues. Trimming pared 1 base from V and 1 base from J, leaving 11 bases between. Germline V lookup: CDR1 GTSNPN, CDR2 SVGIG (reference sequence). The CDR3: CAWSDSGVSYNEQFF. The CDR3 DNA is TGTGCCTGGAGTGACTCGGGAGTGTCCTACAATGAGCAGTTCTTC.

The chain employs TRBV4-2 and TRBJ2-7; the match to TRBD1 covers 8 bases. Germline CDR1 LGHNA, CDR2 YNFKEQ. This CDR3 spans 16 amino acids. V trimming: 2 bases; J trimming: 4 bases; junction bases outside the gene matches: 10. In DNA form, the CDR3 reads TGTGCCAGCAGCCAAACCGTGGACAGGGCTGGGTACGAGCAGTACTTC. Translated: CASSQTVDRAGYEQYF.

The V gene is TRBV10-1, the J gene TRBJ2-7, with D possibly TRBD1 on 6 matching bases. In germline, CDR1 is WNHNN, CDR2 SYGVQD (reference sequence). V lost 2 bases, J lost 3 bases, and 8 bases lay in between. CDR3 size: 13 residues. CDR3 region: CASSEDRSYEQYF. The CDR3 coding sequence is TGCGCCAGCAGTGAGGACAGGAGCTACGAGCAGTACTTC.

The V gene is TRBV5-8, the J gene TRBJ2-7; 10 nucleotides align to TRBD2. Germline V gene lookup returns CDR1 SGHTS and CDR2 YDEGEE. V trimming: 4 bases; J trimming: 1 base; junction bases outside the gene matches: 8. The CDR3 covers 16 residues. CDR3: CASSLPGLAASYEQYF. DNA of the CDR3: TGTGCCAGCAGCCTACCCGGACTAGCGGCGTCCTACGAGCAGTACTTC. The full variable domain, with the rest looked up from reference TRBV5-8 and TRBJ2-7, is EAGVTQSPTHLIKTRGQQATLRCSPISGHTSVYWYQQALGLGLQFLLWYDEGEERNRGNFPPRFSGRQFPNYSSELNVNALELEDSALYLCASSLPGLAASYEQYFGPGTRLTVT.

This clone showed up many times. The same CDR3 also results from other DNA sequences found in this sample. The gene calls are TRBV7-9 and TRBJ2-1; TRBD2 agrees at 14 bases. Trimming removed 3 bases from V and 7 bases from J; junction bases left unmatched: 2. CDR3 length: 15 residues. Germline lookup yields CDR1 SEHNR and CDR2 FQNEAQ (reference sequence). The CDR3 DNA sequence: TGTGCCAGCAGCTTCCGGACTAGCGGGAGGAATGAGCAGTTCTTC. Residues: CASSFRTSGRNEQFF.

The chain has TRBV7-8 and TRBJ1-5, with D hard to call. The V gene's germline CDR1 is SGHVS and CDR2 FQNEAQ. With 3 bases removed from V and 4 bases from J, the gap between germline ends came to 10 bases. The CDR3 is made up of 14 amino acids. DNA for the CDR3: TGTGCCAGCAGCTTTGGAAGTCCAAATCAGCCCCAGCATTTT. Translated, it gives CASSFGSPNQPQHF.

The chain carries TRBV5-8 and TRBJ2-7, with 7 nucleotides matching TRBD1. This CDR3 spans 13 amino acids. J gave up 10 bases and V 4 bases, and 11 bases lay outside the gene matches. In germline, CDR1 is SGHTS, CDR2 YDEGEE. The CDR3 region has the DNA TGTGCCAGCAGCATTGACAGGGTATCGGAACAGTACTTC. Its protein product is CASSIDRVSEQYF. Filled out from reference TRBV5-8 and TRBJ2-7, the complete variable domain reads EAGVTQSPTHLIKTRGQQATLRCSPISGHTSVYWYQQALGLGLQFLLWYDEGEERNRGNFPPRFSGRQFPNYSSELNVNALELEDSALYLCASSIDRVSEQYFGPGTRLTVT.

The chain carries TRBV5-4 and TRBJ1-1; D gene ambiguous. Germline V gives CDR1 SGHNT, CDR2 YYREEE (reference sequence). CDR3 size: 13 residues. The V gene lost 3 bases and the J gene lost 0 bases, with 6 bases spanning the gap. CDR3 amino acids: CASSSDLNTEAFF. The CDR3 DNA reads TGTGCCAGCAGCTCGGACCTGAACACTGAAGCTTTCTTT.

Points on this clone: A far larger clone is just one base off, so this is likely a read error. This rearrangement joins TRBV7-8 to TRBJ2-1; the match to TRBD2 covers 7 bases. Germline values: CDR1 SGHVS, CDR2 FQNEAQ. This CDR3 is 13 amino acids long. V lost 2 bases and J lost 10; bases outside the gene matches: 5. The CDR3 sequence is CASSLTSGLEQFF. In nucleotides, the CDR3 is TGTGCCAGCAGCTTAACCTCGGGACTAGAGCAGTTCTTC.

There are a few counts of this clone. This could be a read error, since a much larger clone is one nucleotide away. CDR3 amino acids: CASSAYNEQFF. CDR3 nucleotide sequence: TGCGCCAGCAGCGCCTACAATGAGCAGTTCTTC. The rearrangement links TRBV5-1 to TRBJ2-1; the D is unclear. This CDR3 contains 11 residues. Between the trimmed V and J ends, which lost 4 bases and 2 bases, there was a span of 1 base. Per germline, CDR1 SGHRS and CDR2 YFSETQ.

In this sample, this clone turned up once. V and J are TRBV7-8 and TRBJ2-7; 10 bases are a match to TRBD2. The CDR3 is 17 residues long. Germline CDR1 reads SGHVS; CDR2 reads FQNEAQ. V was clipped by 2 bases and J by 3 bases; unmatched bases: 10. CDR3 nucleotide sequence: TGTGCCAGCAGCTTAATAGCGGGGGGACCCTCATTCTACGAGCAGTACTTC. Protein product: CASSLIAGGPSFYEQYF.

V is TRBV5-1 and J is TRBJ1-2; possibly TRBD1 for D (6 bases). V lost 6 bases to trimming and J lost 5 bases, with 17 bases between them. There are 14 residues in the CDR3. Germline V gene lookup returns CDR1 SGHRS and CDR2 YFSETQ. The CDR3 DNA reads as TGCGCCAGCAACGGTGGGGGCAAACTTTATGGCTACACCTTC. Protein sequence: CASNGGGKLYGYTF.